What follows are 31 T cell receptor beta chains derived from one specimen sequenced in a study of T-cell reconstitution after alpha-beta-depleted transplantation in children. Unique molecular identifiers were used to barcode this TCRbeta library. TCRdb independently ran MiXCR on the PCR reads; one entry per CDR3 protein. There are roughly 610,000 distinct CDR3 sequences in the sample; approximately 10% occur only once, and roughly 3.9% lies in the top ten. Sample: PBMCs from the stem cell graft donor, taken from the stem cell graft. These receptors all stem from a human donor who donated a stem cell graft to a child with acute myeloid leukemia.

This clonotype was seen more than once but under ten times. The V call is TRBV20-1, the J call TRBJ2-1; 9 bases are a match to TRBD2. J was trimmed by 3 bases and V by 6 bases; bases with no gene match: 6. Germline CDR1 reads DFQATT; CDR2 reads SNEGSKA (reference sequence). The CDR3 has 14 amino acids. CDR3: CSAHVREGYNEQFF. Here the CDR3 DNA reads TGCAGTGCCCACGTGCGGGAGGGCTACAATGAGCAGTTCTTC.

This clonotype was picked up a small number of times. This rearrangement joins TRBV4-3 to TRBJ2-7, with D perhaps TRBD2 (6 bases). With 1 base removed from V and 0 bases from J, the gap between germline ends came to 13 bases. Per the germline V gene, CDR1 is LGHNA and CDR2 is YSLEER. The CDR3 loop spans 16 amino acids. The CDR3 is CASSQVLATPSYEQYF. CDR3 coding DNA: TGCGCCAGCAGCCAAGTCCTAGCGACCCCCTCCTACGAGCAGTACTTC.

This clonotype was counted ten times or more. J is TRBJ2-3 and V is TRBV20-1; 9 bases fit TRBD2. V shed 0 bases, J shed 2 bases, and the junction held 15 bases outside the gene matches. The CDR3 has 19 residues. Germline-derived CDR1 and CDR2 are DFQATT and SNEGSKA (reference sequence). The CDR3: CSARDLQGTGTSHTDTQYF. DNA of the CDR3: TGCAGTGCTAGAGATCTGCAGGGCACCGGGACTAGCCACACAGATACGCAGTATTTT.

This clonotype came up a few times. The chain joins TRBV5-1 to TRBJ2-1; 11 nucleotides line up with TRBD1. The germline gives CDR1 SGHRS, CDR2 YFSETQ. The CDR3 is made up of 19 amino acids. The ends lost 3 bases at V and 0 bases at J; junction bases unmatched: 11. Here the CDR3 DNA reads TGCGCCAGCAGCTCGCAGGGACAGGGGGGGACGAGCTCCTACAATGAGCAGTTCTTC. Translated, it gives CASSSQGQGGTSSYNEQFF.

There are a few counts of this clonotype. Here the CDR3 DNA reads TGTGCCAGCAGCTTAGGTACAGCGGGAAGTACAGATACGCAGTATTTT. Its translation is CASSLGTAGSTDTQYF. The chain couples TRBV7-8 to TRBJ2-3; TRBD2 aligns across 7 bases. V shed 1 base, J shed 3 bases, and the junction held 7 bases outside the gene matches. CDR1 and CDR2 (germline): SGHVS, FQNEAQ. The CDR3 consists of 16 residues.

This clonotype was detected only a few times. The CDR3 region is CATSATVGNYGYTF. CDR3 coding DNA: TGTGCCACCAGTGCTACAGTCGGGAACTATGGCTACACCTTC. This rearrangement joins TRBV24-1 to TRBJ1-2; no firm D call. Looked up from germline, CDR1 is KGHDR and CDR2 is SFDVKD. Between the trimmed V and J ends, which lost 5 bases and 2 bases, there was a span of 11 bases. The CDR3 runs 14 residues.

This clonotype has at least ten counts. V and J are TRBV10-3 and TRBJ1-2; 7 nucleotides align to TRBD1. The CDR3 runs to 13 residues. From germline, CDR1 is ENHRY and CDR2 SYGVKD. J was trimmed by 2 bases and V by 7 bases; bases with no gene match: 4. Here the CDR3 DNA reads TGTGCCATCATGGGACAGTCGAACTATGGCTACACCTTC. Amino acids: CAIMGQSNYGYTF.

This chain joins TRBV5-1 and TRBJ2-7; 7 positions match TRBD2. The germline V gene encodes CDR1 SGHRS and CDR2 YFSETQ. The V segment lost 0 bases and the J segment 7 bases; nucleotides outside the gene matches: 7. The CDR3 sequence is 14 residues long. The CDR3 loop is CASSLARGSEEQYF. Written as DNA, the CDR3 is TGCGCCAGCAGCTTGGCTCGCGGGAGTGAAGAGCAGTACTTC.

The chain carries TRBV18 and TRBJ2-2, with TRBD1 matching 9 bases. The CDR3 is 16 residues long. Looked up from germline, CDR1 is KGHSH and CDR2 is LQKENI. Germline trimming cut 6 bases from V and 3 bases from J; bases unmatched to any gene: 8. The CDR3 coding sequence is TGTGCCAGCTCGCAAACAGGGGGCACGGACACCGGGGAGCTGTTTTTT. Translation gives CASSQTGGTDTGELFF.

This clonotype appeared many times. This chain links TRBV29-1 with TRBJ2-1, with TRBD2 matching 14 bases. Germline V gene data show CDR1 as SQVTM and CDR2 as ANQGSEA. The CDR3 totals 14 residues. Unmatched junction bases numbered 9, after V lost 8 bases and J lost 9 bases. DNA of the CDR3: TGCAGCTCAACCGGGACTAGCGGGAGAGGTGAGCAGTTCTTC. Its protein product is CSSTGTSGRGEQFF.

This clonotype was observed a few times. DNA of the CDR3: TGTGCCAGCAGCCAGTCACCCACCGCTGCAGATACGCAGTATTTT. Amino acids: CASSQSPTAADTQYF. The V and J genes are TRBV7-2 and TRBJ2-3; D remains ambiguous. The CDR3 totals 15 residues. CDR1 is SGHTA, CDR2 FQGNSA, per germline. The V and J ends lost 5 bases and 4 bases respectively, with 16 bases between them. Together with reference TRBV7-2 and TRBJ2-3, the CDR3 gives the full variable domain: GAGVSQSPSNKVTEKGKDVELRCDPISGHTALYWYRQSLGQGLEFLIYFQGNSAPDKSGLPSDRFSAERTGGSVSTLTIQRTQQEDSAVYLCASSQSPTAADTQYFGPGTRLTVL.

Ten or more counts support this clonotype. The CDR3 region has the DNA TGCAGTGCTACACCGGGACTAGGTCAACATGAGCAGTTCTTC. It specifies CSATPGLGQHEQFF. The V and J genes are TRBV20-1 and TRBJ2-1, with TRBD2 matching 8 bases. Trimming cost V 4 bases and J 8 bases; bases outside gene matches: 10. This CDR3 is 14 amino acids long. Germline V gene sequence: CDR1 DFQATT, CDR2 SNEGSKA (reference sequence).

This clonotype was recorded many times. This rearrangement joins TRBV25-1 to TRBJ2-5, with D perhaps matching TRBD1 (6 bases). Germline loops: CDR1 MGHDK, CDR2 SYGVNS. V lost 2 bases and J 0 bases, leaving 7 bases between the germline ends. This CDR3 comprises 14 residues. CDR3 sequence (DNA): TGTGCCAGCAGTGAACAGGGGAACCAAGAGACCCAGTACTTC. It codes for CASSEQGNQETQYF.

The table lists this clonotype with a few counts. V is TRBV18 and J is TRBJ2-7; D remains unclear. The germline V gene has CDR1 KGHSH and CDR2 LQKENI. The CDR3 consists of 12 residues. The V and J ends lost 0 bases and 4 bases respectively, with 4 bases between them. As DNA, the CDR3 is TGTGCCAGCTCACCACCTACATACGAGCAGTACTTC. Its translation: CASSPPTYEQYF.

This clonotype has a handful of counts. CDR3 coding DNA: TGTGCCAGCAGCTTAGATAGCGGGGACTCCTACAATGAGCAGTTCTTC. Translation gives CASSLDSGDSYNEQFF. The genes are TRBV11-1 and TRBJ2-1; 8 nucleotides agree with TRBD2. J was trimmed by 0 bases and V by 1 base; bases with no gene match: 2. Germline V lookup: CDR1 SGHAT, CDR2 FQDESV (reference sequence). CDR3 length: 16 residues.

This clonotype was seen more than once but under ten times. The genes are TRBV7-2 and TRBJ2-7, with D possibly being TRBD2 (5 bases). There are 11 residues in the CDR3. Per the germline V gene, CDR1 is SGHTA and CDR2 is FQGNSA. Between the trimmed V and J ends, which lost 3 bases and 10 bases, there was a span of 10 bases. The CDR3 reads CASSLTEVQYF. The CDR3 coding sequence is TGTGCCAGCAGCTTGACGGAGGTACAGTACTTC.

The rearrangement uses TRBV27 and TRBJ2-5, with TRBD2 matching 13 bases. J was trimmed by 3 bases and V by 6 bases; bases with no gene match: 16. The germline V gene encodes CDR1 MNHEY and CDR2 SMNVEV (reference sequence). The CDR3 runs to 19 residues. The CDR3 sequence is CASRPTGRPGLAGKETQYF. The DNA for the CDR3 is TGTGCCAGCAGGCCTACAGGGAGACCGGGACTAGCGGGAAAAGAGACCCAGTACTTC.

This chain uses TRBV29-1 with TRBJ2-1, with D possibly TRBD2 on 6 matching bases. The CDR3 consists of 13 residues. The ends were cut back, 8 bases at V and 2 bases at J, with 13 bases in the middle. Germline V gene data show CDR1 as SQVTM and CDR2 as ANQGSEA. In DNA, the CDR3 is TGCAGCCAGCCCGGGGGACCCTACAATGAGCAGTTCTTC. This gives the protein CSQPGGPYNEQFF.

This clonotype was picked up many times. V and J are TRBV10-3 and TRBJ2-7; 7 nucleotides agree with TRBD1. The CDR3 spans 12 residues. V dropped 8 bases and J dropped 0; count of bases not matched to a gene: 1. CDR1 and CDR2 (germline): ENHRY, SYGVKD. As DNA, the CDR3 is TGTGCCATCGGGACAGCCTCCTACGAGCAGTACTTC. It yields the protein CAIGTASYEQYF.

The V call is TRBV29-1, the J call TRBJ2-3, with D perhaps being TRBD1 or TRBD2 (6 bases each). With 4 bases removed from V and 4 bases from J, the gap between germline ends came to 9 bases. CDR3 length: 12 amino acids. Germline CDR1 is SQVTM and CDR2 is ANQGSEA. This CDR3 is CSVAGAADTQYF. CDR3 in DNA: TGCAGCGTTGCGGGGGCGGCAGATACGCAGTATTTT.

The CDR3 DNA reads as TGCAGCGCAATTACAGGGGGCTCTACTGAAGCTTTCTTT. This sequence encodes CSAITGGSTEAFF. V and J are TRBV29-1 and TRBJ1-1; 9 bases are a match to TRBD1. The ends lost 7 bases at V and 5 bases at J; junction bases unmatched: 8. The CDR3 length is 13 residues. Germline-derived CDR1 and CDR2 are SQVTM and ANQGSEA.

This clonotype was observed at least ten times. The chain has TRBV4-3 and TRBJ1-2, with D possibly matching TRBD1 (5 bases). Trimming took off 4 bases at V and 3 bases at J, with 21 bases between the two ends. Germline V lookup: CDR1 LGHNA, CDR2 YSLEER. This CDR3 comprises 17 residues. CDR3 region: CASSPQGTDLGHYGYTF. The CDR3 coding sequence is TGCGCCAGCAGCCCCCAAGGGACGGACCTTGGACACTATGGCTACACCTTC.

The rearrangement joins TRBV7-6 to TRBJ2-7; TRBD2 matches 7 bases. Germline V lookup: CDR1 SGHVS, CDR2 FNYEAQ. J gave up 0 bases and V 3 bases, and 8 bases lay outside the gene matches. The CDR3 is 16 amino acids. CDR3 region: CASSLRVLAASYEQYF. DNA of the CDR3: TGTGCCAGCAGCTTGAGGGTCCTAGCGGCCTCCTACGAGCAGTACTTC.

This clonotype came up a few times. The gene calls are TRBV7-2 and TRBJ2-3; 11 nucleotides line up with TRBD1. CDR1 and CDR2 from the germline V gene are SGHTA and FQGNSA. CDR3 length: 16 amino acids. With 4 bases clipped from V and 5 bases from J, the junction kept 8 bases outside the gene matches. For the CDR3, the DNA is TGTGCCAGCAGCTGGACCAGGGACAGGGGGAGAGATACGCAGTATTTT. It codes for CASSWTRDRGRDTQYF.

This clonotype has only a few counts. The chain recombines TRBV27 with TRBJ2-7, with TRBD2 matching 7 bases. The CDR3 has 14 amino acids. The germline V gene encodes CDR1 MNHEY and CDR2 SMNVEV (reference sequence). Losses at the gene ends were 2 bases for V and 6 bases for J; bases not matched to a gene: 7. The chain's CDR3 is CASSLIKGGSEQYF. The CDR3 DNA reads TGTGCCAGCAGTTTAATTAAGGGCGGGAGCGAGCAGTACTTC.

V is TRBV7-9 and J is TRBJ2-7; a weak D match, TRBD1 (5 bases). The CDR3 consists of 14 residues. Trimming removed 2 bases from V and 7 bases from J, with 15 bases in between. Germline V lookup: CDR1 SEHNR, CDR2 FQNEAQ (reference sequence). CDR3 nucleotides: TGTGCCAGCAGCTTACCCTACAGGTCTCAGGAGCAGTACTTC. Its protein product is CASSLPYRSQEQYF.

The chain recombines TRBV4-3 with TRBJ2-1; D is perhaps TRBD1 or TRBD2 (5 bases each). The CDR3 sequence is 14 residues long. Germline loops: CDR1 LGHNA, CDR2 YSLEER. V shed 3 bases and J shed 7 bases, with 13 bases lying between them. CDR3 residues: CASSHRDGLNEQFF. CDR3 sequence (DNA): TGCGCCAGCAGCCACCGGGACGGTCTGAATGAGCAGTTCTTC.

As for this clonotype: Compared with germline, one end of the junction differs, possibly owing to a read error. The DNA for the CDR3 is TGCACTGCTGACAGGGCTGGGGCCAACGTCCTGACTTTC. Its translation: CTADRAGANVLTF. The chain couples TRBV20-1 to TRBJ2-6; TRBD1 agrees at 7 bases. The CDR3 loop spans 13 amino acids. The germline V gene encodes CDR1 DFQATT and CDR2 SNEGSKA (reference sequence).

This rearrangement joins TRBV5-6 to TRBJ1-3; D remains unclear. The CDR3 totals 16 residues. The germline CDR1 and CDR2 sequences are SGHDT and YYEEEE. Trimming shortened V by 4 bases and J by 0 bases, and 14 bases separated the two germline ends. This CDR3 reads CASSPGPFTSGNTIYF. CDR3 nucleotides: TGTGCCAGCAGCCCAGGACCGTTTACCTCTGGAAACACCATATATTTT.

CDR3 in DNA: TGTGCCAGCAGCCGATCCGGGACTAGCGGGACCTCCTACAATGAGCAGTTCTTC. Encoded protein: CASSRSGTSGTSYNEQFF. V gene TRBV4-2 combines with J gene TRBJ2-1; 13 nucleotides align to TRBD2. Germline loops: CDR1 LGHNA, CDR2 YNFKEQ. Losses at the gene ends were 4 bases for V and 0 bases for J; bases not matched to a gene: 6. The CDR3 is 18 residues long.

The rearrangement joins TRBV6-5 to TRBJ2-1; TRBD2 aligns across 7 bases. Germline CDR1 is MNHEY and CDR2 is SVGAGI. There are 15 residues in the CDR3. Germline trimming cut 6 bases from V and 4 bases from J; bases unmatched to any gene: 9. The CDR3 sequence: CASSSSSGLYNEQFF. The CDR3 nucleotides are TGTGCCAGCAGCTCCTCTAGCGGTCTATACAATGAGCAGTTCTTC.